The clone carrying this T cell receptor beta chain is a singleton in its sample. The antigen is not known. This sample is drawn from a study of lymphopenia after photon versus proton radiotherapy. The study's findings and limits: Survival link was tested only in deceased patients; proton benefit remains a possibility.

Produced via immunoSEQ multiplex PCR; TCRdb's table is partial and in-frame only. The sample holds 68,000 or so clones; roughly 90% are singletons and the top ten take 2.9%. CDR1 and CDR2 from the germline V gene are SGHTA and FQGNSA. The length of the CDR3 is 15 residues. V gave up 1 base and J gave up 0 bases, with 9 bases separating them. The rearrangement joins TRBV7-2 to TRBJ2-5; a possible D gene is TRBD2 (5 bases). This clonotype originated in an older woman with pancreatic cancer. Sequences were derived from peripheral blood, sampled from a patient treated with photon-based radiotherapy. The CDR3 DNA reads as TGTGCCAGCAGCTTAGACACCGGGAACCAAGAGACCCAGTACTTC. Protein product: CASSLDTGNQETQYF.